A single sample is the source of the 23 T cell receptor beta chains below, sequenced in a study of OX40 agonist ivuxolimab in advanced cancers. Some clones are missing from TCRdb's copy, which holds only in-frame ones; the method was immunoSEQ multiplex PCR. There are fewer than 20,000 clones in the sample; around 69% occur only once, and roughly a quarter lies in the top ten. The sequences come from CD4+ or CD8+ T cells sorted from blood, collected in a trial of the OX40 agonist ivuxolimab. These receptors came from an adult with an advanced solid tumor such as melanoma, head and neck, liver or kidney cancer.

Points on this clone: At one of its ends the junction is not consistent with the germline gene, which may arise from a read error. Additional DNA sequences in this sample encode the identical CDR3. This chain uses TRBV27 with TRBJ2-1, with a possible D match to TRBD2 (6 bases). Germline loops: CDR1 MNHEY, CDR2 SMNVEV (reference sequence). The CDR3 spans 15 residues. The CDR3 nucleotides are TGTGCCAGCAGTTTGGAGTTAGCGGCTTACAATGAACAGTTCTTC. Its protein is CASSLELAAYNEQFF.

This clone was detected a few times. The CDR3 DNA reads as TGTGCCAGTAGTACACCACAGGGGGCGAATGGCTACACCTTC. Its protein product is CASSTPQGANGYTF. The rearrangement links TRBV19 to TRBJ1-2; TRBD1 matches 9 bases. Germline values: CDR1 LNHDA, CDR2 SQIVND (reference sequence). The CDR3 runs to 14 residues. V was clipped by 4 bases and J by 6 bases; unmatched bases: 6.

The J gene is TRBJ2-2, the V gene TRBV27; D remains ambiguous. This CDR3 region has 11 residues. The V gene lost 6 bases and the J gene lost 7 bases, with 6 bases spanning the gap. Looked up from germline, CDR1 is MNHEY and CDR2 is SMNVEV (reference sequence). The CDR3 coding sequence is TGTGCCAGCAGAGAGATCGGGGAGCTGTTTTTT. Translating gives CASREIGELFF.

This clone is large (0.1 to 1%) by share. The J gene is TRBJ1-5, the V gene TRBV4-3; D possibly corresponds to TRBD1 (5 bases). V was trimmed by 6 bases and J by 0 bases, leaving 21 bases between them. CDR3 size: 18 residues. Germline V gene data show CDR1 as LGHNA and CDR2 as YSLEER. The CDR3 protein is CASSAITGTFISNQPQHF. DNA of the CDR3: TGCGCCAGCAGTGCCATTACCGGGACGTTCATTAGCAATCAGCCCCAGCATTTT.

The V and J genes are TRBV7-9 and TRBJ2-7; no firm D call. CDR3 length: 11 residues. The V gene lost 7 bases and the J gene lost 6 bases, with 10 bases spanning the gap. Per the germline V gene, CDR1 is SEHNR and CDR2 is FQNEAQ (reference sequence). CDR3 loop: CASTSLGEQYF. As DNA, the CDR3 is TGTGCCAGCACCTCGTTGGGCGAGCAGTACTTC.

Within the sample, this clone is medium-sized (0.01 to 0.1%). The chain links TRBV10-1 to TRBJ1-1; D is possibly TRBD1 (5 bases). This CDR3 comprises 14 residues. Between the trimmed V and J ends, which lost 8 bases and 0 bases, there was a span of 13 bases. The germline V gene has CDR1 WNHNN and CDR2 SYGVQD (reference sequence). DNA of the CDR3: TGCGCCAGCCGGGCAGGGAAAATGAACACTGAAGCTTTCTTT. Translated, it gives CASRAGKMNTEAFF.

The chain combines TRBV9 with TRBJ2-1; maybe TRBD2 (5 bases). In germline, CDR1 is SGDLS, CDR2 YYNGEE. V was shortened by 0 bases and J by 1 base, with 8 bases between the two germline ends. The CDR3 runs to 15 residues. CDR3 DNA sequence: TGTGCCAGCAGCGTAGTGGGGAGTTCCTACAATGAGCAGTTCTTC. Residues: CASSVVGSSYNEQFF.

The sample holds a few counts of this clone. The chain has TRBV5-1 and TRBJ2-5, with 12 bases lining up with TRBD2. Germline CDR1 and CDR2: SGHRS and YFSETQ. With V trimmed by 2 bases and J by 4 bases, 3 bases remained unmatched. The CDR3 runs to 15 residues. The CDR3 loop reads CASSLAGLAGETQYF. The CDR3 DNA reads as TGCGCCAGCAGCTTAGCGGGACTAGCGGGAGAGACCCAGTACTTC.

This chain connects TRBV6-6 to TRBJ2-5; perhaps TRBD1 as D (5 bases). Trimming left V 4 bases short and J 4 bases short, with 10 bases between. Germline V gene lookup returns CDR1 MNHNY and CDR2 SVGAGI (reference sequence). This CDR3 is 13 amino acids long. The CDR3 nucleotides are TGTGCCAGCAGTTCTTTAGGGGCAGAGACCCAGTACTTC. Translating gives CASSSLGAETQYF.

This clone came up once. The V gene is TRBV2, the J gene TRBJ2-3, with 12 bases identical to TRBD1. The CDR3 consists of 16 residues. Germline trimming cut 9 bases from V and 6 bases from J; bases unmatched to any gene: 13. CDR1 is SNHLY and CDR2 is FYNNEI in the germline V gene. CDR3 residues: CARDDRDRGRGDTQYF. CDR3 DNA sequence: TGTGCCAGAGATGACCGGGACAGGGGGCGCGGGGATACGCAGTATTTT.

The genes are TRBV9 and TRBJ2-7; TRBD1 aligns across 7 bases. V lost 5 bases and J lost 5; bases outside the gene matches: 7. Germline V gives CDR1 SGDLS, CDR2 YYNGEE. The CDR3 is made up of 13 amino acids. The CDR3 spells CASSEDRSNEQYF. The CDR3 DNA reads as TGTGCCAGCAGTGAGGACAGGTCTAACGAGCAGTACTTC.

The rearrangement uses TRBV7-9 and TRBJ2-5; D perhaps matches TRBD1 (6 bases). V was trimmed by 3 bases and J by 2 bases, leaving 13 bases between them. This CDR3 contains 15 residues. Germline values: CDR1 SEHNR, CDR2 FQNEAQ (reference sequence). The CDR3 region has the DNA TGTGCCAGCAGCTTTTTTGGGGGCGGGCAAGAGACCCAGTACTTC. This gives the protein CASSFFGGGQETQYF.

The chain carries TRBV19 and TRBJ2-7; D gene unclear. This CDR3 comprises 13 residues. V dropped 5 bases and J dropped 0 bases, with 8 bases sitting between them. The germline gives CDR1 LNHDA, CDR2 SQIVND (reference sequence). This CDR3 is CASSPGVSYEQYF. The CDR3 DNA reads TGTGCCAGTAGTCCCGGAGTCTCCTACGAGCAGTACTTC.

The chain links TRBV6-6 to TRBJ2-7; 7 positions agree with TRBD1. The CDR3 is made up of 12 amino acids. The germline V gene has CDR1 MNHNY and CDR2 SVGAGI (reference sequence). V gave up 7 bases and J gave up 6 bases; unmatched junction bases: 6. Here the CDR3 DNA reads TGTGCCAGCACGGAAGGGGGCCTCGAGCAGTACTTC. Protein: CASTEGGLEQYF.

This chain uses TRBV10-3 with TRBJ2-7, with a weak D call TRBD2 (5 bases). Germline V gene data show CDR1 as ENHRY and CDR2 as SYGVKD. Deletions cut 0 bases from V and 2 bases from J, with 11 bases between. The CDR3 runs to 15 residues. The CDR3 coding sequence is TGTGCCATCAGTGAGTCGACTATAGGCACCTACGAGCAGTACTTC. Its translation is CAISESTIGTYEQYF.

The V and J genes are TRBV4-3 and TRBJ2-1; D possibly corresponds to TRBD2 (6 bases). The CDR3 is 17 amino acids. Trimming took off 1 base at V and 8 bases at J, with 21 bases between the two ends. CDR1 is LGHNA, CDR2 YSLEER, per germline. CDR3 loop: CASSQVIQRAGVDEQFF. CDR3 coding DNA: TGCGCCAGCAGCCAAGTAATCCAGCGGGCTGGCGTTGATGAGCAGTTCTTC.

The V call is TRBV13, the J call TRBJ2-2; TRBD1 matches at 12 bases. V was pared by 5 bases and J by 7 bases, with 11 bases of the junction left unmatched. The CDR3 consists of 17 residues. CDR1 PRHDT and CDR2 FYEKMQ come from the germline V gene (reference sequence). CDR3 sequence reads: CASSAAGTGGLIGELFF. CDR3 nucleotides: TGTGCCAGCAGCGCGGCCGGGACAGGGGGCCTAATCGGGGAGCTGTTTTTT.

The chain has TRBV11-3 and TRBJ2-7; 7 nucleotides match TRBD1. V was pared by 8 bases and J by 2 bases, with 12 bases of the junction left unmatched. Germline V gene lookup returns CDR1 SGHNT and CDR2 YENEEA. This CDR3 contains 15 residues. The CDR3 region has the DNA TGTGCCAGCCGGGTGACCGGGACAGTTGCCTACGAGCAGTACTTC. Translating gives CASRVTGTVAYEQYF. The full variable domain, with the rest looked up from reference TRBV11-3 and TRBJ2-7, is EAGVVQSPRYKIIEKKQPVAFWCNPISGHNTLYWYLQNLGQGPELLIRYENEEAVDDSQLPKDRFSAERLKGVDSTLKIQPAELGDSAVYLCASRVTGTVAYEQYFGPGTRLTVT.

This chain connects TRBV7-6 to TRBJ2-1, with TRBD2 as a possible D gene (5 bases). Per germline, CDR1 SGHVS and CDR2 FNYEAQ. Between the trimmed V and J ends, which lost 0 bases and 7 bases, there was a span of 10 bases. CDR3 size: 14 residues. CDR3 bases: TGTGCCAGCAGCTTAGCGGGAGTGGGGAATGAGCAGTTCTTC. Its translation is CASSLAGVGNEQFF.

The V gene is TRBV5-4, the J gene TRBJ2-3, with D possibly TRBD1 on 5 matching bases. Germline V gene lookup returns CDR1 SGHNT and CDR2 YYREEE (reference sequence). This CDR3 region has 14 residues. The V gene lost 1 base and the J gene lost 4 bases, with 10 bases spanning the gap. The CDR3 here is CASSLYTGSDTQYF. The CDR3 DNA is TGTGCCAGCAGCTTGTACACAGGATCAGATACGCAGTATTTT.

The V call is TRBV27, the J call TRBJ1-5, with TRBD1 matching 7 bases. The CDR3 runs to 14 residues. V lost 6 bases and J lost 5; bases outside the gene matches: 7. Germline CDR1 reads MNHEY; CDR2 reads SMNVEV (reference sequence). The CDR3 bases are TGTGCCAGCAGAAGACAGGGTTGGGATCAGCCCCAGCATTTT. Translation: CASRRQGWDQPQHF.

The gene calls are TRBV19 and TRBJ1-4, with a weak D call TRBD1 (6 bases). V lost 3 bases to trimming and J lost 2 bases, with 10 bases between them. CDR3 length equals 15 residues. CDR1 LNHDA and CDR2 SQIVND come from the germline V gene (reference sequence). The CDR3 protein is CASSMNRGTNEKLFF. The CDR3 bases are TGTGCCAGTAGTATGAATAGGGGGACTAATGAAAAACTGTTTTTT.

V gene TRBV11-2 combines with J gene TRBJ1-1, with D tentatively TRBD1 (5 bases). The V gene's germline CDR1 is SGHAT and CDR2 FQNNGV. Trimming took off 5 bases at V and 1 base at J, with 8 bases between the two ends. This CDR3 region has 13 residues. This CDR3 reads CASSPGRNTEAFF. DNA of the CDR3: TGTGCCAGCAGCCCGGGACGGAACACTGAAGCTTTCTTT.